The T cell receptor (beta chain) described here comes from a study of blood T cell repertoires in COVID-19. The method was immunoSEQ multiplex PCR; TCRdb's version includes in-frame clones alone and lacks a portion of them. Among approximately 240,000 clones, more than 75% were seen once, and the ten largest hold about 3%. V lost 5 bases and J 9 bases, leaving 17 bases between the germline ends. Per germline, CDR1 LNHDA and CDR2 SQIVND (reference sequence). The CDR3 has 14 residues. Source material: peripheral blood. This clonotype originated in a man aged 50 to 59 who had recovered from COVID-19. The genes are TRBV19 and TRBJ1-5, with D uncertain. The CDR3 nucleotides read TGTGCCAGTAGTGGATACAGCGGCCTGATGCCCCAGCATTTT. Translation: CASSGYSGLMPQHF.